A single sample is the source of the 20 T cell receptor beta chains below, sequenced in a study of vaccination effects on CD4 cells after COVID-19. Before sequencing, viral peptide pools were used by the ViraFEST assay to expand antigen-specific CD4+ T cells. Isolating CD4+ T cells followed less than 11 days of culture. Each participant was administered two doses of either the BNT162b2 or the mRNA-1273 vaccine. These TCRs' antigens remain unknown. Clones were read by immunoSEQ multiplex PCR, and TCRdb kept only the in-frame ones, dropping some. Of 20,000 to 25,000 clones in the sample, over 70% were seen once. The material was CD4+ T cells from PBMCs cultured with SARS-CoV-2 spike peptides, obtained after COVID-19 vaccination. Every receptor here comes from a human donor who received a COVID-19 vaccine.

CDR3: CASTRQDLNTEAFF. The CDR3, as DNA: TGTGCCAGCACAAGACAGGATTTGAACACTGAAGCTTTCTTT. The chain combines TRBV25-1 with TRBJ1-1; D perhaps matches TRBD1 (6 bases). V lost 7 bases and J lost 0, with 12 bases in between. The germline V gene encodes CDR1 MGHDK and CDR2 SYGVNS. The CDR3 sequence is 14 residues long.

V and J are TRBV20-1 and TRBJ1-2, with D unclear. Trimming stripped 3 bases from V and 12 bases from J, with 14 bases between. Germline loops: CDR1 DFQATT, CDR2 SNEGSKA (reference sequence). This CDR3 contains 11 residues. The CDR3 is CSASNFWENTF. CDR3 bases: TGCAGTGCTAGTAATTTCTGGGAAAACACCTTC.

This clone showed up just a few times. The CDR3 DNA is TGCAGCATTGCCTCGGGGGCGGATGGCTACACCTTC. Its translation is CSIASGADGYTF. This chain links TRBV29-1 with TRBJ1-2; possible D gene TRBD1, 6 bases. V shed 8 bases and J shed 6 bases, with 16 bases lying between them. Germline V lookup: CDR1 SQVTM, CDR2 ANQGSEA. CDR3 size: 12 residues.

Here the CDR3 reads CASSQVQGSTEAFF. The DNA for the CDR3 is TGTGCCAGCAGCCAAGTTCAGGGCTCGACTGAAGCTTTCTTT. The chain employs TRBV3-1 (or the pseudogene TRBV3-2) and TRBJ1-1; D may be TRBD1 (5 bases). The germline CDR1 and CDR2 sequences are LGHDT and YNNKEL (reference sequence). The V and J ends lost 1 base and 5 bases respectively, with 11 bases between them. This CDR3 is 14 amino acids long.

The DNA for the CDR3 is TGTGCCAGCAGTAGTGGTAATCAGCCCCAGCATTTT. This sequence encodes CASSSGNQPQHF. The rearrangement links TRBV12-3 or TRBV12-4 to TRBJ1-5; no reliable D call. V gave up 5 bases and J gave up 4 bases, with 6 bases separating them. The CDR3 totals 12 residues.

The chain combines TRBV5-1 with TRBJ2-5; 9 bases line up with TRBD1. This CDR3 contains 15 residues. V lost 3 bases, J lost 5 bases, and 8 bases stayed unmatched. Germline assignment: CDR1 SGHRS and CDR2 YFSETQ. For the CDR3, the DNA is TGCGCCAGCAGCTCGACAGGGGGATCTTTGGAGACCCAGTACTTC. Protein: CASSSTGGSLETQYF. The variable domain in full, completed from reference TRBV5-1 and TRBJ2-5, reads KAGVTQTPRYLIKTRGQQVTLSCSPISGHRSVSWYQQTPGQGLQFLFEYFSETQRNKGNFPGRFSGRQFSNSRSEMNVSTLELGDSALYLCASSSTGGSLETQYFGPGTRLLVL.

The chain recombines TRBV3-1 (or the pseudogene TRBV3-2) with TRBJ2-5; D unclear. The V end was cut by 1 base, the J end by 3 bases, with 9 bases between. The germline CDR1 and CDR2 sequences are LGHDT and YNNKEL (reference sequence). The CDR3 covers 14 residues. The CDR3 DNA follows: TGTGCCAGCAGCCAAGGAATCGATAAAGAGACCCAGTACTTC. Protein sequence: CASSQGIDKETQYF.

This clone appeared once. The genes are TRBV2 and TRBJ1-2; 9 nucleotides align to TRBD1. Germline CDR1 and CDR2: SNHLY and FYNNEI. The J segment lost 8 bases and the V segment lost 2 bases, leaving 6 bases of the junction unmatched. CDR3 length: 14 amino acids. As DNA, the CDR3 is TGTGCCAGCAGTGAACAACAGGGGGCGGGAGGCTACACCTTC. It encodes CASSEQQGAGGYTF. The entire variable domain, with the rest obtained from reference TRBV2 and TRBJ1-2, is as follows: EPEVTQTPSHQVTQMGQEVILRCVPISNHLYFYWYRQILGQKVEFLVSFYNNEISEKSEIFDDQFSVERPDGSNFTLKIRSTKLEDSAMYFCASSEQQGAGGYTFGSGTRLTVV.

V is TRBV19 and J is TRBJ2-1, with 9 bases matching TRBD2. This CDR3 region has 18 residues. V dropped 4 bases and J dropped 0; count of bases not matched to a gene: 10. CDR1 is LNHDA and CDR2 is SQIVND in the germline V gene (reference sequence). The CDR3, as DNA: TGTGCCAGTAGTACAATGGGGACTAGCTGGACCTCCTACAATGAGCAGTTCTTC. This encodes CASSTMGTSWTSYNEQFF. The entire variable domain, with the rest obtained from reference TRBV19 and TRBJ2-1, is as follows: DGGITQSPKYLFRKEGQNVTLSCEQNLNHDAMYWYRQDPGQGLRLIYYSQIVNDFQKGDIAEGYSVSREKKESFPLTVTSAQKNPTAFYLCASSTMGTSWTSYNEQFFGPGTRLTVL.

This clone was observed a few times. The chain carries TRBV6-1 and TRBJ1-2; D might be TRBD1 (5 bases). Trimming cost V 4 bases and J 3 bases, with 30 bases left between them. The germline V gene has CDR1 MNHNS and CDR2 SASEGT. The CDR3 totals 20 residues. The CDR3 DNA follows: TGTGCCAGCAGTGTGGGACTGACAGTGCTTGCTACCCCGTTTGACTATGGCTACACCTTC. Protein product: CASSVGLTVLATPFDYGYTF.

This CDR3 is CASSPRDRENEKLFF. CDR3 sequence (DNA): TGTGCCAGCAGCCCCAGGGACAGGGAAAATGAAAAACTGTTTTTT. The chain uses TRBV7-9 and TRBJ1-4; TRBD1 matches 9 bases. Trimming at V came to 5 bases and at J to 5 bases, leaving 6 bases not matched to a gene. This CDR3 contains 15 residues. Germline V gene lookup returns CDR1 SEHNR and CDR2 FQNEAQ (reference sequence).

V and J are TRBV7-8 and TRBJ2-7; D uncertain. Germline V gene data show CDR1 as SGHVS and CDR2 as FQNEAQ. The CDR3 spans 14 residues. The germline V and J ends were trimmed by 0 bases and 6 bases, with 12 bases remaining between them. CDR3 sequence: CASSLALGKSEQYF. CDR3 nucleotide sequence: TGTGCCAGCAGCTTAGCGCTGGGCAAATCCGAGCAGTACTTC.

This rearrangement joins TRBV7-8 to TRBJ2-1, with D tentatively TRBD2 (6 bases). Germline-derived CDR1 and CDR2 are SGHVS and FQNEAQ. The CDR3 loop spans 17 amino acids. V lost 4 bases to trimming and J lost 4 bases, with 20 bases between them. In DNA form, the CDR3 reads TGTGCCAGCAGCTCAAAGTTCGGGAGTACCCAATACAATGAGCAGTTCTTC. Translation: CASSSKFGSTQYNEQFF.

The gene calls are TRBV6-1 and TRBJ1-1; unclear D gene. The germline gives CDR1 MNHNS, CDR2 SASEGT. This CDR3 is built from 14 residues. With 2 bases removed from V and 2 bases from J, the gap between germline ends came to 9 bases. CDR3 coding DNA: TGTGCCAGCAGTGAAAGGGCAGCTAACACTGAAGCTTTCTTT. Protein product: CASSERAANTEAFF.

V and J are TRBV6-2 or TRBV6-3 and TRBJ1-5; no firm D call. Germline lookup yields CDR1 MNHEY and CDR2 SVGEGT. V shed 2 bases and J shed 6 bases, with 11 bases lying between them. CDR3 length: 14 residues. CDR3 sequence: CASSYRSRGQPQHF. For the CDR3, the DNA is TGTGCCAGCAGTTACCGGTCTCGGGGTCAGCCCCAGCATTTT.

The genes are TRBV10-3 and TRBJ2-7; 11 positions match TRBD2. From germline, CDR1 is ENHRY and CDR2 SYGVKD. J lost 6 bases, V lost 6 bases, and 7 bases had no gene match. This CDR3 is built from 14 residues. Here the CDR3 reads CAISPTSGTPEQYF. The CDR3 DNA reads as TGTGCCATCAGCCCGACTAGCGGGACCCCCGAGCAGTACTTC.

The CDR3 region has the DNA TGTGCCAGCAGTCAGGGACTTTTTTACGAGCAGTACTTC. Encoded protein: CASSQGLFYEQYF. The chain joins TRBV2 to TRBJ2-7; tentative D call: TRBD2 (6 bases). Per the germline V gene, CDR1 is SNHLY and CDR2 is FYNNEI. The V end was cut by 5 bases, the J end by 4 bases, with 12 bases between. The CDR3 is 13 amino acids.

The CDR3, as DNA: TGTGCCAGCAGCCGAGTGGGCAGGACCGGCGAGACCCAGTACTTC. As protein: CASSRVGRTGETQYF. The chain links TRBV7-9 to TRBJ2-5; D is uncertain. V was cut by 5 bases and J by 5 bases, with 18 bases left in between. CDR3 length equals 15 residues. Germline V CDR1 and CDR2: SEHNR, FQNEAQ (reference sequence).

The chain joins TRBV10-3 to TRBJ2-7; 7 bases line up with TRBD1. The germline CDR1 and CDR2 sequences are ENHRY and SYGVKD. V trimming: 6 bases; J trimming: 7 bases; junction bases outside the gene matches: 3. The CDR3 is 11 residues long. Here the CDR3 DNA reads TGTGCCATCAGCTCGGACAGGGAGCAGTACTTC. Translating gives CAISSDREQYF.

The CDR3: CASSERGRTGVAFF. DNA of the CDR3: TGTGCCAGCAGTGAACGTGGCAGGACAGGAGTGGCTTTCTTT. V gene TRBV6-1 combines with J gene TRBJ1-1, with 7 bases that match TRBD1. Looked up from germline, CDR1 is MNHNS and CDR2 is SASEGT. Trimming took 2 bases from V and 11 from J; bases not matched to a gene: 11. The CDR3 length is 14 residues.